The rows below give T cell receptor beta chains drawn from one sample of a study of blood T cell repertoires in COVID-19. Repertoires were generated with immunoSEQ multiplex PCR, while TCRdb's copy carries only in-frame clones and drops some. The sample consists of roughly 150,000 clones, under 90% of them appearing once. The sequenced sample was peripheral blood. These receptors were obtained from a man aged 60 to 69 with acute or convalescent COVID-19. Both conserved end residues are part of each CDR3. The D gene is left open where the match is weak. For some rows the clone size is stated as once, few or many, or as a class when expanded; others skip it.

abundance	v_gene	d_gene	j_gene	CDR3aa
once	TRBV28	-	TRBJ1-5	CASRRGGGSQPQHF
-	TRBV7-9	TRBD1	TRBJ2-7	CASSSPDRGYEQYF
-	TRBV2	TRBD1	TRBJ2-4	CASSEVGTGSQYF
-	TRBV11-3	TRBD1	TRBJ2-7	CASSSRTGGEQYF
-	TRBV12-5	TRBD2	TRBJ2-3	CASGFRSILPGLAGTTDTQYF
-	TRBV18	-	TRBJ1-6	CASSTDRGNSPLHF
-	TRBV28	-	TRBJ2-3	CASSFRARRGTDTQYF
-	TRBV12-5	-	TRBJ2-1	CASGDRRGQFF
once	TRBV7-2	-	TRBJ2-2	CASSLVGHTGELFF
-	TRBV9	-	TRBJ2-3	CASSVGTGPDTQYF
-	TRBV10-3	TRBD1	TRBJ1-4	CAIRGQGDEKLFF
-	TRBV18	-	TRBJ1-4	CASSPQNEKLFF
-	TRBV7-3	-	TRBJ1-2	CASSHGQGQRTSGYTF
-	TRBV19	TRBD1	TRBJ2-7	CASSNTGTAAEQYF
-	TRBV28	-	TRBJ2-1	CASSLLSQGHTSNEQFF
-	TRBV27	-	TRBJ2-3	CASSLLTGVGPDTQYF
-	TRBV11-2	TRBD2	TRBJ2-7	CASSLGSGRAASYEQYF
-	TRBV11-3	-	TRBJ1-1	CASSFGQRTEAFF
-	TRBV28	-	TRBJ2-3	CAARRLGDTQYF
-	TRBV5-1	TRBD1	TRBJ1-2	CASSQTGTYGYTF
-	TRBV18	-	TRBJ1-6	CASSPRRFNSPLHF
-	TRBV19	-	TRBJ1-3	CASRGVTSGNTIYF
-	TRBV6-5	TRBD1	TRBJ1-5	CASSPGQYSNQPQHF
-	TRBV18	TRBD1	TRBJ1-5	CASSPGQGAGQPQHF
-	TRBV5-1	TRBD2	TRBJ2-2	CASSRTGLAGNTGELFF
-	TRBV19	-	TRBJ1-5	CASTLLPGTQNNQPQHF
-	TRBV10-3	TRBD1	TRBJ1-2	CAISESGQGITGYTF
-	TRBV24-1	-	TRBJ1-5	CATSEARSNQPQHF
-	TRBV4-1	TRBD1	TRBJ2-7	CASRQVGTGTYEQYF
-	TRBV6-5	TRBD1	TRBJ1-2	CASSLLGTGGRGYTF
-	TRBV25-1	TRBD1	TRBJ2-7	CASSETGIYEQYF
-	TRBV28	TRBD1	TRBJ1-6	CASRLGQGASPLHF
-	TRBV11-2	-	TRBJ2-5	CASSPGAQETQYF
-	TRBV19	-	TRBJ2-4	CASSIRGSAKNIQYF
few	TRBV18	TRBD1	TRBJ2-7	CASSPGTGDFYEQYF
-	TRBV28	TRBD1	TRBJ2-2	CASSPTGYNTGELFF
-	TRBV4-1	-	TRBJ1-3	CASSPRGVSGNTIYF
-	TRBV19	-	TRBJ1-2	CASSFPSVSYGYTF
-	TRBV5-1	TRBD2	TRBJ2-7	CASSPGTSGIGEQYF
-	TRBV27	-	TRBJ2-7	CASSFSGGGEQYF
-	TRBV5-4	TRBD1	TRBJ1-2	CASSLETGHYGYTF
-	TRBV28	-	TRBJ2-7	CAAEGGAYEQYF
-	TRBV11-2	-	TRBJ1-6	CASSLVSGAGSPLHF
-	TRBV4-3	-	TRBJ2-7	CASSPLLAGVYEQYF
-	TRBV3-1/TRBV3-2	-	TRBJ1-1	CASSLRGGIEAFF
few	TRBV15	-	TRBJ2-3	CATSRDRGGHTDTQYF
-	TRBV12-3/TRBV12-4	-	TRBJ2-7	CASSIGRDYEQYF
-	TRBV5-6	-	TRBJ1-1	CASSRDRRNTEAFF
-	TRBV7-2	-	TRBJ2-7	CASTPSAYEQYF